A single TCR beta chain is shown here with its context. Its antigen is not identified. This record comes from a study of cytomegalovirus exposure and HLA in healthy donors. General study findings and limits: A later analysis found TCR association rates differed by HLA locus, highest for DRB1 and lowest for HLA-C.

The V and J ends lost 7 bases and 6 bases, in that order; junction bases with no gene match: 7. Germline assignment: CDR1 MDHEN and CDR2 SYDVKM. This CDR3 has 15 residues. Vbeta (60) and Jbeta (13) primers were used in the PCR. Clones were sequenced by immunoSEQ multiplex PCR, and TCRdb holds only the in-frame ones, with some missing. This table holds roughly 45,000 clones. The origin of this receptor is a woman in her thirties in good health and CMV-seronegative. Sequenced material: PBMCs. The V call is TRBV28, the J call TRBJ2-1, with 12 positions matching TRBD2. CDR3 nucleotide sequence: TGTGCCAGCACTCCATCGGGACTAGCGGGCAATGAGCAGTTCTTC. Protein sequence: CASTPSGLAGNEQFF.